One sample yielded the 13 T cell receptor beta chains listed below, sequenced in a study of T cell clonality in common variable immunodeficiency. Here immunoSEQ multiplex PCR was the method, and the copy in TCRdb shows in-frame clones only, minus some. This sample carries tens of thousands of clones, none of them present only once. What was sequenced was peripheral blood mononuclear cells. The receptor set was obtained from a person aged 18 to 70 in good health.

This clone has a handful of counts. The CDR3 is cut off 3 residues early in the read; its end comes from the germline J gene. The genes are TRBV2 and TRBJ2-1; D gene unclear. V was trimmed by 6 bases and J by 9 bases, leaving 15 bases between them. Germline CDR1 reads SNHLY; CDR2 reads FYNNEI. This CDR3 contains 13 residues. CDR3 sequence: CASSPPFLAEQFF. CDR3 bases read: TGTGCCAGCAGCCCTCCCTTCCTGGCTGAG.

This clone was recorded many times. The read ends 3 residues early relative to the CDR3; the germline J gene fills the gap. The rearrangement links TRBV18 to TRBJ1-1; 8 positions agree with TRBD1. V was clipped by 4 bases and J by 7 bases; unmatched bases: 5. The CDR3 totals 13 residues. From germline, CDR1 is KGHSH and CDR2 LQKENI. This CDR3 reads CASSLGQVLEAFF. The CDR3 DNA, read in part, is TGTGCCAGCTCACTGGGACAGGTCCTTGAA.

This clone occurred many times. The read finishes 3 residues shy of the CDR3 end, and the germline J gene is used to complete it. The V call is TRBV5-5, the J call TRBJ2-7; D is undetermined. The CDR3 extends over 15 amino acids. V lost 2 bases and J 0 bases, leaving 12 bases between the germline ends. CDR1 SGHKS and CDR2 YYEKEE come from the germline V gene (reference sequence). The CDR3 region is CASSFATQSSYEQYF. The covered CDR3 bases are TGTGCCAGCAGCTTCGCCACCCAGAGCTCCTACGAG. The full variable domain, with the rest looked up from reference TRBV5-5 and TRBJ2-7, is DAGVTQSPTHLIKTRGQQVTLRCSPISGHKSVSWYQQVLGQGPQFIFQYYEKEERGRGNFPDRFSARQFPNYSSELNVNALLLGDSALYLCASSFATQSSYEQYFGPGTRLTVT.

This clone was recorded many times. The read finishes 3 residues shy of the CDR3 end, and the germline J gene is used to complete it. V usage is TRBV5-4 and J usage is TRBJ2-3, with 7 bases identical to TRBD2. Germline V CDR1 and CDR2: SGHNT, YYREEE (reference sequence). The CDR3 has 15 amino acids. Trimming cost V 4 bases and J 3 bases; bases outside gene matches: 8. CDR3 region: CASSAGLGRTDTQYF. The CDR3 bases that were read are TGTGCCAGCAGCGCCGGACTAGGAAGGACAGATACG.

This clone was detected many times. The read comes to an end 3 residues before the CDR3 does, leaving the germline J gene to fill in the end. This sequence joins TRBV7-6 and TRBJ2-3, with 13 nucleotides matching TRBD2. The junction had 4 bases not matched to a gene; V was cut back by 5 bases and J by 5 bases. This CDR3 region has 15 residues. Germline V gene lookup returns CDR1 SGHVS and CDR2 FNYEAQ. The part of the CDR3 DNA that was read is TGTGCCAGCAGCCCACGGACTAGCGGGGGAGATACG. Translation: CASSPRTSGGDT. The CDR3 in full is CASSPRTSGGDTQYF.

This clone occurred many times. The read terminates 3 residues ahead of where the CDR3 ends, so the germline J gene completes it. The chain recombines TRBV6-1 with TRBJ1-1; no clear D gene. The V and J ends lost 2 bases and 0 bases respectively, with 10 bases between them. This CDR3 region has 15 residues. Germline CDR1 and CDR2: MNHNS and SASEGT. CDR3 DNA, as far as it was read: TGTGCCAGCAGTGAACGCGGCGGCATGAACACTGAA. This translates into CASSERGGMNTE. The whole CDR3 protein reads CASSERGGMNTEAFF.

This clone showed up many times. The read finishes 3 residues shy of the CDR3 end, and the germline J gene is used to complete it. V and J are TRBV20-1 and TRBJ2-5; possibly TRBD2 for D (5 bases). Per germline, CDR1 DFQATT and CDR2 SNEGSKA (reference sequence). The CDR3 is 10 residues long. The germline V and J ends were trimmed by 6 bases and 5 bases, with 7 bases remaining between them. The CDR3 is CSARGETQYF. CDR3 DNA (partial): TGCAGTGCCCGAGGGGAGACC.

Ten or more counts support this clone. The read terminates 3 residues before the CDR3 end, so the remaining end is supplied by the germline J gene. V gene TRBV6-1 combines with J gene TRBJ2-1; 8 nucleotides align to TRBD2. Germline CDR1 and CDR2: MNHNS and SASEGT. V lost 2 bases and J lost 5; bases outside the gene matches: 5. CDR3 length equals 15 residues. The CDR3 sequence is CASSEPRGVDNEQFF. The part of the CDR3 DNA that was read is TGTGCCAGCAGTGAACCGCGGGGGGTTGACAATGAG.

This clone was counted ten times or more. Sequencing ends 3 residues short of the CDR3 end; the germline J gene provides the rest. The chain employs TRBV7-6 and TRBJ1-4; 8 bases match TRBD1. V gave up 6 bases and J gave up 0 bases; unmatched junction bases: 3. The germline V gene has CDR1 SGHVS and CDR2 FNYEAQ. The CDR3 extends over 15 amino acids. The CDR3 bases that were read are TGTGCCAGCAGTCCCAGGGGGCCAACTAATGAAAAA. It codes for CASSPRGPTNEK. The entire CDR3 sequence reads CASSPRGPTNEKLFF. The variable domain in full, with the rest retrieved from reference TRBV7-6 and TRBJ1-4, is GAGVSQSPRYKVTKRGQDVALRCDPISGHVSLYWYRQALGQGPEFLTYFNYEAQQDKSGLPNDRFSAERPEGSISTLTIQRTEQRDSAMYRCASSPRGPTNEKLFFGSGTQLSVL.

This clone came up many times. Read coverage stops 3 residues before the CDR3 terminus; the germline J gene supplies the remainder. The chain links TRBV10-3 to TRBJ2-7; 7 nucleotides align to TRBD1. The V gene's germline CDR1 is ENHRY and CDR2 SYGVKD. The CDR3 length is 14 residues. With V trimmed by 4 bases and J by 5 bases, 8 bases remained unmatched. The part of the CDR3 DNA that was read is TGTGCCATCAGTGGAAGACAGGGAATGAACGAG. The encoded protein is CAISGRQGMNE. The CDR3, in full, reads CAISGRQGMNEQYF.

This clone was found many times. The read halts 3 residues ahead of the CDR3 end, with the missing end drawn from the germline J gene. This CDR3 is also generated by other DNA sequences in the sample. This chain uses TRBV13 with TRBJ1-2; D unresolved. The length of the CDR3 is 13 residues. CDR1 and CDR2 from the germline V gene are PRHDT and FYEKMQ (reference sequence). Trimming took off 6 bases at V and 2 bases at J, with 10 bases between the two ends. CDR3 DNA (partial): TGTGCCAGCAGACCTCGGGTCAACTATGGC. This encodes CASRPRVNYG. The complete CDR3 protein is CASRPRVNYGYTF.

This clone was seen more than once but under ten times. Its ends do not fully match the called genes, so a read error is possible. The read is 3 residues too short to cover the CDR3 end, so that end is filled in from the germline J gene. V is TRBV7-6 and J is TRBJ2-3; 10 bases are a match to TRBD2. The CDR3 length is 15 residues. The germline CDR1 and CDR2 sequences are SGHVS and FNYEAQ. The CDR3 sequence is CASRASGGATETQYF. CDR3 DNA, as far as it was read: TGTGCCAGCAGGGCGAGCGGGGGGGCCACAGAGACG.

This clone was observed many times. The read is 3 residues too short to cover the CDR3 end, so that end is filled in from the germline J gene. V is TRBV5-5 and J is TRBJ2-5, with D unclear. The V end was cut by 1 base, the J end by 0 bases, with 7 bases between. The CDR3 is made up of 14 amino acids. Germline V gene data show CDR1 as SGHKS and CDR2 as YYEKEE (reference sequence). CDR3 DNA, as far as it was read: TGTGCCAGCAGCTTGTGGCAGGACCAAGAGACC. Translation: CASSLWQDQET. The whole CDR3 sequence is CASSLWQDQETQYF.